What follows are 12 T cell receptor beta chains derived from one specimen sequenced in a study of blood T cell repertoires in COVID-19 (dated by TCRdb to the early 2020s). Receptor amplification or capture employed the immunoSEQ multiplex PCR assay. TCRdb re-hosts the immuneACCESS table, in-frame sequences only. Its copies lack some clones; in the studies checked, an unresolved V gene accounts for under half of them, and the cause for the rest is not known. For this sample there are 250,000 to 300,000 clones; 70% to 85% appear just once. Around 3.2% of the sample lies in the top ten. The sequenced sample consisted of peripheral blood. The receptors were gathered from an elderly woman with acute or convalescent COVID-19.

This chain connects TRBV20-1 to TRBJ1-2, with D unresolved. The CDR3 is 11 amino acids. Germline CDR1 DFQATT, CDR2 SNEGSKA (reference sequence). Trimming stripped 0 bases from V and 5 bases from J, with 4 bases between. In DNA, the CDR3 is TGCAGTGCTAGAGATGTATATGGCTACACCTTC. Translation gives CSARDVYGYTF.

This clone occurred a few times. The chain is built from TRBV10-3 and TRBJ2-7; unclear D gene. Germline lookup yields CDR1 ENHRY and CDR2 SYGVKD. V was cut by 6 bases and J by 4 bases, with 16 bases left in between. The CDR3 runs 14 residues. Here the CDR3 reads CAIRRSDLGYEQYF. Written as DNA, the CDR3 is TGTGCCATCAGGAGGAGTGACCTAGGATACGAGCAGTACTTC.

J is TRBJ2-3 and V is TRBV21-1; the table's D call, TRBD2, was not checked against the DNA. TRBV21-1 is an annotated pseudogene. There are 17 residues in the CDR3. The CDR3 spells CASTPGSGGCSTDTQYF. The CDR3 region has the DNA TGTGCCAGCACCCCAGGGAGCGGGGGATGTAGCACAGATACGCAGTATTTT.

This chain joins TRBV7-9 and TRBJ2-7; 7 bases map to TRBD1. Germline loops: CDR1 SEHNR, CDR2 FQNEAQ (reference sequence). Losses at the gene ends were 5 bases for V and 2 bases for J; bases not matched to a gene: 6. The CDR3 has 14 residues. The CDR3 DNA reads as TGTGCCAGCAGCACCCGACAGGGACCCTACGAGCAGTACTTC. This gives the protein CASSTRQGPYEQYF.

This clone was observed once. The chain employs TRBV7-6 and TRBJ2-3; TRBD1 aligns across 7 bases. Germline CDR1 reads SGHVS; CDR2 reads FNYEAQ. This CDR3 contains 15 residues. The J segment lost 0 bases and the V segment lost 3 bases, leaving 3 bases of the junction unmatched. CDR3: CASSFRDRSTDTQYF. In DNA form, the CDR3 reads TGTGCCAGCAGCTTCCGGGACAGAAGCACAGATACGCAGTATTTT.

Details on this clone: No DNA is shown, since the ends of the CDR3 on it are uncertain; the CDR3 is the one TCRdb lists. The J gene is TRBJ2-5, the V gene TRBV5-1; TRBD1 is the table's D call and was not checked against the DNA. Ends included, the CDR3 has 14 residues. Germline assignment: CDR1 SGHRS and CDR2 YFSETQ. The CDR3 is CASSFGPGGQTQYF.

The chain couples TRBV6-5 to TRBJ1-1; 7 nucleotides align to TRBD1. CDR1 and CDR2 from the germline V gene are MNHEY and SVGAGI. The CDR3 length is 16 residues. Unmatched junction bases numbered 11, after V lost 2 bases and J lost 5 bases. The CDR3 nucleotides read TGTGCCAGCAGTTACAGCGGCAGGGGGAAGGGGACTGAAGCTTTCTTT. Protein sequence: CASSYSGRGKGTEAFF.

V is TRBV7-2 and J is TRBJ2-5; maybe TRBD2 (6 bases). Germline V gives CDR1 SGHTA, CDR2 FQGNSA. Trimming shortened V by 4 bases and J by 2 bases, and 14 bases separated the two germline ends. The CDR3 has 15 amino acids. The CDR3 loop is CASSSTRLEQETQYF. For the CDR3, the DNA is TGTGCCAGCAGCTCGACCCGACTAGAGCAAGAGACCCAGTACTTC.

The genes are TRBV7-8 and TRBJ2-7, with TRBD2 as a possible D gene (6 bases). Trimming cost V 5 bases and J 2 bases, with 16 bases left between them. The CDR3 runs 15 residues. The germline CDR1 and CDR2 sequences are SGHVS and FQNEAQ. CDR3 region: CASSGTGDGTYEQYF. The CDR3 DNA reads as TGTGCCAGCAGCGGGACTGGGGACGGCACCTACGAGCAGTACTTC.

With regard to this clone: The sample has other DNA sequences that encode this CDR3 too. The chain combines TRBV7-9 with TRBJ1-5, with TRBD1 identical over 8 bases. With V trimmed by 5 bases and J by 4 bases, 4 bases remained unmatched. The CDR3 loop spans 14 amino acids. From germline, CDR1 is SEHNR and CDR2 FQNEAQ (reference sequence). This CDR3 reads CASSRGTGNQPQHF. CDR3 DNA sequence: TGTGCCAGCAGCCGCGGGACAGGAAATCAGCCCCAGCATTTT.

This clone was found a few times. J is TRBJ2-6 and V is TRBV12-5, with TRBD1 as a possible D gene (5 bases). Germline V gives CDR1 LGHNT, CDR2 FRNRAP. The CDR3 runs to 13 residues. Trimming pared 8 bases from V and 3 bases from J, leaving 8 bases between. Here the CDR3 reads CASRQGGANVLTF. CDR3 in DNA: TGTGCTAGTCGTCAGGGTGGGGCCAACGTCCTGACTTTC.

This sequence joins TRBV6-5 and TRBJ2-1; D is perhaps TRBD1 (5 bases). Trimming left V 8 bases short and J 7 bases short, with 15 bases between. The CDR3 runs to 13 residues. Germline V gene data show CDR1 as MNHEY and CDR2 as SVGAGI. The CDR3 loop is CASRNWGRNEQFF. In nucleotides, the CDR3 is TGTGCCAGCCGAAACTGGGGCAGGAATGAGCAGTTCTTC.